This T cell receptor beta chain was obtained from a study of blood T cell repertoires in COVID-19. Germline V gene sequence: CDR1 ENHRY, CDR2 SYGVKD. V shed 10 bases and J 4 bases; nucleotides not matched to a gene: 22. The CDR3 spans 18 residues. Recruits, aged about 18 to 100 years, lived in 24 US areas. The recovered donors of Cohort 3 showed two negative PCRs, clearance, or symptom resolution. Here immunoSEQ multiplex PCR was the method, and the copy in TCRdb shows in-frame clones only, minus some. The sample has hundreds of thousands of clones, roughly 86% seen once; the top ten hold 8% to 9%. This clone came up a few times.

Source material: PBMCs or T cells enriched from blood (not recorded which). The TCR was taken from a woman aged 18-29 years who had recovered from COVID-19. The V call is TRBV10-3, the J call TRBJ2-5; TRBD2 agrees at 9 bases. Here the CDR3 reads CATKDDLSGRSRIETQYF. The CDR3 DNA reads TGTGCCACCAAGGACGACTTGAGCGGGAGGTCCCGGATAGAGACCCAGTACTTC.